The TCR beta chain under discussion was sequenced for a study of T cell changes during pregnancy in multiple sclerosis (dated by TCRdb to the late 2010s). With regard to the full study: In women with multiple sclerosis, the researchers looked at how the T cell repertoire shifted as pregnancy progressed.

The germline V gene (reference sequence) provides CDR1 MNHNY and CDR2 SVGAGI. Inclusive of the bounding cysteine and phenylalanine, the CDR3 is 13 residues long. The only DNA kept is the CDR3, 39 bases in frame from the first base. V is cut back by 11 bases and J by 1 base, with 3 bases in the junction unmatched. Receptor amplification or capture employed the immunoSEQ multiplex PCR assay. Drawn from immuneACCESS, this table holds only the in-frame rearrangements with V and J called that TCRdb kept. Clones are partly lost; checked studies trace under half to an unresolved V gene and leave the rest unexplained. Here the sample has 30,000 to 45,000 clones; 90% to 95% occur a single time. Around 0.47% of the sample belongs to the ten largest clones. Details on this clone: Its antigen is unknown. Nothing much larger sits one base from this clone, and base qualities are not available.

This clonotype originated in a female donor with multiple sclerosis, enrolled in a pregnancy study. The specimen comprised CD4+ T cells from peripheral blood mononuclear cells, sampled after pregnancy. The chain is made from TRBV6-6 and TRBJ2-3; 10 of the junction bases match TRBD2. The CDR3 protein is CAGGTSGTDTQYF. The nucleotide sequence is given as TGTGCCGGAGGGACTAGCGGCACAGATACGCAGTATTTT.